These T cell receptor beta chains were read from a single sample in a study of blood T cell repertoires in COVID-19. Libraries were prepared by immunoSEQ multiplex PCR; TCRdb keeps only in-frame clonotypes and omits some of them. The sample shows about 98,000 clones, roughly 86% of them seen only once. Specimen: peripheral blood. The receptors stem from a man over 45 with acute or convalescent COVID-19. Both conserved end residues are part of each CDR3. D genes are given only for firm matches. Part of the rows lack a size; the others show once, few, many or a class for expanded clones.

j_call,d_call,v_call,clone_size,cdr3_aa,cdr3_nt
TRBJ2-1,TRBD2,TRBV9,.,CASSVDLAAYNEQFF,TGTGCCAGCAGCGTAGACCTAGCGGCCTACAATGAGCAGTTCTTC
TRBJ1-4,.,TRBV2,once,CASQGGVANEKLFF,TGTGCCTCCCAAGGGGGAGTCGCTAATGAAAAACTGTTTTTT
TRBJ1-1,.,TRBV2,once,CASKGVRNTEAFF,TGTGCCAGCAAAGGGGTCCGGAACACTGAAGCTTTCTTT
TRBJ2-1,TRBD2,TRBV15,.,CATSSSGSLDEQFF,TGTGCCACCAGCTCGAGCGGGAGTTTGGATGAGCAGTTCTTC
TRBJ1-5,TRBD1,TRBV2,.,CASSRRGPSSSNQPQHF,TGTGCCAGCTCAAGAAGGGGGCCGAGTAGTAGCAATCAGCCCCAGCATTTT
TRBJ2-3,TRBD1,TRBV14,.,CASSQVKVTGGPDTQYF,TGTGCCAGCAGCCAAGTGAAGGTGACAGGGGGTCCAGATACGCAGTATTTT
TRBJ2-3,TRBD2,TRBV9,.,CASSVGAVRGRVDTQYF,TGTGCCAGCAGCGTAGGGGCAGTGCGCGGGAGGGTGGATACGCAGTATTTT
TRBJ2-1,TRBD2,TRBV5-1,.,CASSRLAGYNEQFF,TGCGCCAGCAGCCGACTAGCGGGGTACAATGAGCAGTTCTTC
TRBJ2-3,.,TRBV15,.,CATSRTRRGMGTDTQYF,TGTGCCACCAGCAGGACGAGGAGAGGGATGGGCACAGATACGCAGTATTTT
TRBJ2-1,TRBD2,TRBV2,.,CASSEAGGGVYNEQFF,TGTGCCAGCAGTGAAGCGGGCGGGGGGGTTTACAATGAGCAGTTCTTC
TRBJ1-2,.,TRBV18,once,CASSPTGFNYGYTF,TGTGCCAGCTCACCAACGGGTTTTAACTATGGCTACACCTTC
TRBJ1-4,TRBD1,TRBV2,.,CASTGTGREKLFF,TGTGCCAGCACCGGGACAGGGCGAGAAAAACTGTTTTTT
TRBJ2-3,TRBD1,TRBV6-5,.,CASSLGTVPSDTQYF,TGTGCCAGCAGCTTAGGGACAGTTCCTTCAGATACGCAGTATTTT
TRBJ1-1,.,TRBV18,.,CASSPEQGLNTEAFF,TGTGCCAGCTCACCTGAACAGGGATTGAACACTGAAGCTTTCTTT
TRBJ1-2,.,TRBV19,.,CASSKEENYGYTF,TGTGCCAGTAGTAAAGAAGAGAACTATGGCTACACCTTC
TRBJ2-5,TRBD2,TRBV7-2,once,CASSLGTRVETQYF,TGTGCCAGCAGCTTAGGGACTAGGGTAGAGACCCAGTACTTC
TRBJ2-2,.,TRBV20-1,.,CSASLGGNTGELFF,TGCAGTGCTAGTTTAGGAGGAAACACCGGGGAGCTGTTTTTT
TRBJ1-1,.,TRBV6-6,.,CASSQQPDTEAFF,TGTGCCAGCAGTCAACAACCAGACACTGAAGCTTTCTTT
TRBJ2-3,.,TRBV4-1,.,CASSPYGLFTDTQYF,TGCGCCAGCAGCCCTTACGGACTATTCACAGATACGCAGTATTTT
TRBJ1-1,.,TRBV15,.,CATSSVMNTEAFF,TGTGCCACCAGCAGTGTCATGAACACTGAAGCTTTCTTT
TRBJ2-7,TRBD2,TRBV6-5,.,CASRIGLAGGEQYF,TGTGCCAGCAGAATAGGACTAGCGGGGGGCGAGCAGTACTTC
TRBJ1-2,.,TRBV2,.,CASSAGGYYGYTF,TGTGCCAGCAGTGCTGGAGGCTACTATGGCTACACCTTC
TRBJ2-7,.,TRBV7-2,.,CASSPTGLPYEQYF,TGTGCCAGCAGCCCCACGGGACTGCCCTACGAGCAGTACTTC
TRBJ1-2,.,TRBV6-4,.,CASSARTEGNYGYTF,TGTGCCAGCAGTGCCAGGACAGAGGGCAACTATGGCTACACCTTC
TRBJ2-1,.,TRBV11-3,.,CASEGGPSEQFF,TGTGCCTCCGAGGGGGGGCCGTCGGAGCAGTTCTTC
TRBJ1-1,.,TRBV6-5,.,CASSSHTRTEAFF,TGTGCCAGCAGTTCACACACGAGGACTGAAGCTTTCTTT
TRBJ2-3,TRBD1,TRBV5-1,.,CASRGDRGTDTQYF,TGCGCCAGCAGGGGAGACAGGGGTACAGATACGCAGTATTTT
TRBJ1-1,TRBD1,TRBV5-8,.,CASSHRRTGQMNTEAFF,TGTGCCAGCAGCCATCGACGGACAGGGCAAATGAACACTGAAGCTTTCTTT
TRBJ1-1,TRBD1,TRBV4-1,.,CASSHPPGGTEAFF,TGCGCCAGCAGCCATCCCCCAGGGGGTACTGAAGCTTTCTTT
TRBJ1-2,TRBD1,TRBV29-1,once,CSVEPRDGTGDLYGYTF,TGCAGCGTTGAACCTAGAGACGGGACAGGGGACCTTTATGGCTACACCTTC
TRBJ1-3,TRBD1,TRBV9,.,CASSVLPGQGARNTIYF,TGTGCCAGCAGCGTCCTTCCGGGACAGGGGGCGAGGAACACCATATATTTT
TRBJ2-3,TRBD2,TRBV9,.,CASSYTSGRGVTDTQYF,TGTGCCAGCAGCTACACTAGCGGGCGTGGGGTCACAGATACGCAGTATTTT
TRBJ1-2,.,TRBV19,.,CASSIDFRLRGYTF,TGTGCCAGTAGTATAGATTTCAGACTACGGGGCTACACCTTC
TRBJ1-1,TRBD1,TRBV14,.,CASSRQGNEAFF,TGTGCCAGCAGCAGACAGGGGAATGAAGCTTTCTTT
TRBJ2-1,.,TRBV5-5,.,CASSLAAAAYNEQFF,TGTGCCAGCAGCTTGGCGGCGGCAGCCTACAATGAGCAGTTCTTC
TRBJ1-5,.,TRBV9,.,CASSVGGGEGQPQHF,TGTGCCAGCAGCGTAGGCGGGGGCGAGGGTCAGCCCCAGCATTTT
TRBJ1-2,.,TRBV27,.,CASSFRANYGYTF,TGTGCCAGCAGTTTCCGAGCTAACTATGGCTACACCTTC